These 4 T cell receptor beta chains were sequenced from one sample in a study of Ad26.COV2.S vaccination and SARS-CoV-2 variants. Sequenced by immunoSEQ multiplex PCR; TCRdb stores in-frame clones only, minus some. The sample holds approximately 480,000 clones, roughly 85% seen once. Noted treatment: 15 to 20 received Ad26.COV2.S at low or high dose, single or two shots; roughly five received placebo; per-sample allocation not given. Sampling was done on day 63 after the first vaccine or placebo injection. Material: peripheral blood, obtained in a trial of Ad26.COV2.S vaccine versus placebo. The origin of the receptors is a person aged 18-65 years who received the Ad26.COV2.S COVID-19 vaccine or a placebo.

The chain carries TRBV7-3 and TRBJ2-7; no reliable D call. V was cut by 0 bases and J by 6 bases, with 3 bases left in between. This CDR3 contains 11 residues. Per the germline V gene, CDR1 is SGHTA and CDR2 is FQGTGA. This CDR3 reads CASSLTCEQYF. In DNA form, the CDR3 reads TGTGCCAGCAGCTTAACGTGCGAGCAGTACTTC. The entire variable domain, with the rest obtained from reference TRBV7-3 and TRBJ2-7, is as follows: GAGVSQTPSNKVTEKGKYVELRCDPISGHTALYWYRQSLGQGPEFLIYFQGTGAADDSGLPNDRFFAVRPEGSVSTLKIQRTERGDSAVYLCASSLTCEQYFGPGTRLTVT.

Notes on this clone: This same CDR3 is encoded by further DNA sequences in the sample. The V gene is TRBV6-5, the J gene TRBJ2-3, with a weak D call TRBD2 (5 bases). Germline CDR1 MNHEY, CDR2 SVGAGI. CDR3 length: 14 residues. The V and J ends lost 2 bases and 0 bases respectively, with 6 bases between them. The DNA of the CDR3 is TGTGCCAGCAGTTACAGCGGTAGCACAGATACGCAGTATTTT. Protein product: CASSYSGSTDTQYF.

The CDR3 nucleotides are TGTGCCAGTAGTCCTCGAGGTAGCGGGACCTACAATGAGCAGTTCTTC. Residues: CASSPRGSGTYNEQFF. The gene calls are TRBV19 and TRBJ2-1, with TRBD2 matching 8 bases. The J segment lost 2 bases and the V segment lost 5 bases, leaving 8 bases of the junction unmatched. The CDR3 runs to 16 residues. Germline values: CDR1 LNHDA, CDR2 SQIVND (reference sequence).

The chain recombines TRBV27 with TRBJ1-2; 7 bases are shared with TRBD1. CDR1 MNHEY and CDR2 SMNVEV come from the germline V gene (reference sequence). The CDR3 has 15 amino acids. Trimming cost V 0 bases and J 7 bases; bases outside gene matches: 8. The chain's CDR3 is CASSLSPMTGLGYTF. The CDR3 region has the DNA TGTGCCAGCAGTTTATCCCCGATGACAGGGCTTGGCTACACCTTC.